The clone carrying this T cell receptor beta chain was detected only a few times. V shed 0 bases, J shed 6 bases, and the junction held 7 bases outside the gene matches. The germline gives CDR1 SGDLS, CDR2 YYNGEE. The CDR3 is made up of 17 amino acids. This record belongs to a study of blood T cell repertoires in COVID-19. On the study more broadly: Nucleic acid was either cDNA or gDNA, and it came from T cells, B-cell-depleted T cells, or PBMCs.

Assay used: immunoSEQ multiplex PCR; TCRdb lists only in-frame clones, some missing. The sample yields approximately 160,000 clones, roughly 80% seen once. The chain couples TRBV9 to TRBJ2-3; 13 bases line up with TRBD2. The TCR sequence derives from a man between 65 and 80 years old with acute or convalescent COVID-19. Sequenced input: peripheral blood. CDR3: CASSVGPGLAGEDTQYF. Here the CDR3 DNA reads TGTGCCAGCAGCGTAGGTCCTGGACTAGCGGGAGAGGATACGCAGTATTTT.